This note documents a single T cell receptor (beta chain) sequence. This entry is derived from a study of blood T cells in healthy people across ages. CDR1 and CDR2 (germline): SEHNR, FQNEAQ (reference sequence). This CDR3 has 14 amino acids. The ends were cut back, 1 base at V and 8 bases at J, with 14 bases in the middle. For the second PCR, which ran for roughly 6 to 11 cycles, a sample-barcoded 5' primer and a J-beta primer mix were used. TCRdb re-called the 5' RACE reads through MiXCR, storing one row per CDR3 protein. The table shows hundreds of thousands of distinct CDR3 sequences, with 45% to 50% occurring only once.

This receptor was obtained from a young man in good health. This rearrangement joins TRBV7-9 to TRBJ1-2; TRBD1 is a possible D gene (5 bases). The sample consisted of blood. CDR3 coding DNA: TGTGCCAGCAGCTTAGGCAGGGATGCTCGCGGCTACACCTTC. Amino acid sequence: CASSLGRDARGYTF. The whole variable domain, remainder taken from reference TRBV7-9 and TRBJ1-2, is DTGVSQNPRHKITKRGQNVTFRCDPISEHNRLYWYRQTLGQGPEFLTYFQNEAQLEKSRLLSDRFSAERPKGSFSTLEIQRTEQGDSAMYLCASSLGRDARGYTFGSGTRLTVV.